These 20 T cell receptor beta chains originate from one sample sequenced in a study of T-cell reconstitution after alpha-beta-depleted transplantation in children. Unique molecular identifiers were used in preparing the TCRbeta library. TCRdb independently ran MiXCR on the PCR reads; one entry per CDR3 protein. The sample shows about 260,000 distinct CDR3 sequences, 6.5% to 9% of them seen only once. Here the sequenced sample was PBMCs, mostly from graft donor cells, taken 180 days after TCRalphabeta/CD19-depleted stem cell transplant. These receptors were taken from a male patient aged 10-17 years who had a stem cell transplant for acute lymphoblastic leukemia, so the T cells may come from the graft donor.

This clonotype was recorded at least ten times. The chain employs TRBV10-3 and TRBJ1-1; 9 positions match TRBD1. The J segment lost 0 bases and the V segment lost 5 bases, leaving 4 bases of the junction unmatched. The CDR3 runs to 15 residues. Germline loops: CDR1 ENHRY, CDR2 SYGVKD. For the CDR3, the DNA is TGTGCCATCAGTCGGGGACAGGGAATGAACACTGAAGCTTTCTTT. This codes for CAISRGQGMNTEAFF.

This clonotype was found many times. The genes are TRBV6-1 and TRBJ2-5, with D unclear. From germline, CDR1 is MNHNS and CDR2 SASEGT. The V and J ends lost 5 bases and 1 base respectively, with 8 bases between them. The CDR3 consists of 13 residues. The CDR3 sequence: CASSLNFQETQYF. The CDR3 DNA sequence: TGTGCCAGCAGTCTAAACTTCCAAGAGACCCAGTACTTC.

This clonotype has a count of ten or more. This chain links TRBV9 with TRBJ2-7, with a tentative D call TRBD1 (5 bases). In germline, CDR1 is SGDLS, CDR2 YYNGEE. The CDR3 length is 14 residues. Trimming pared 4 bases from V and 0 bases from J, leaving 11 bases between. CDR3 protein: CASSLKDNSYEQYF. CDR3 DNA sequence: TGTGCCAGCAGCCTAAAGGACAACTCCTACGAGCAGTACTTC. The complete variable domain, with remaining parts taken from reference TRBV9 and TRBJ2-7, reads DSGVTQTPKHLITATGQRVTLRCSPRSGDLSVYWYQQSLDQGLQFLIQYYNGEERAKGNILERFSAQQFPDLHSELNLSSLELGDSALYFCASSLKDNSYEQYFGPGTRLTVT.

This clonotype showed up many times. This sequence joins TRBV6-5 and TRBJ2-7; D not resolved. Germline loops: CDR1 MNHEY, CDR2 SVGAGI. Trimming took off 2 bases at V and 0 bases at J, with 11 bases between the two ends. CDR3 length equals 15 residues. The CDR3 loop is CASSYTVTHSYEQYF. The CDR3 nucleotides read TGTGCCAGCAGTTACACCGTCACCCACTCCTACGAGCAGTACTTC.

As for this clonotype: This could be a read error, since a much larger clone is one nucleotide away. This chain uses TRBV7-9 with TRBJ2-7; D gene ambiguous. CDR1 and CDR2 (germline): SEHNR, FQNEAQ (reference sequence). There are 12 residues in the CDR3. The CDR3 protein is CSSSFNSYEQYF. The CDR3 DNA is TGTTCCAGCAGCTTCAACTCTTACGAGCAGTACTTC.

Ten or more counts support this clonotype. The chain links TRBV11-2 to TRBJ2-1, with unresolved D. Trimming took off 3 bases at V and 0 bases at J, with 12 bases between the two ends. Germline V gene lookup returns CDR1 SGHAT and CDR2 FQNNGV. The length of the CDR3 is 16 residues. The CDR3 coding sequence is TGTGCCAGCAGCTTGAAGCAGGTTCCCTCCTACAATGAGCAGTTCTTC. It yields the protein CASSLKQVPSYNEQFF.

The chain carries TRBV5-4 and TRBJ2-5; TRBD2 matches at 9 bases. The CDR3 has 15 amino acids. V dropped 2 bases and J dropped 4; count of bases not matched to a gene: 6. Per the germline V gene, CDR1 is SGHNT and CDR2 is YYREEE (reference sequence). The CDR3 loop is CASSFLAGARETQYF. Here the CDR3 DNA reads TGTGCCAGCAGCTTTTTAGCGGGAGCGAGAGAGACCCAGTACTTC.

This clonotype was found many times. CDR3 residues: CASSVVVQGASYEQYF. The CDR3 DNA sequence: TGTGCCAGCAGCGTAGTCGTCCAGGGGGCGTCCTACGAGCAGTACTTC. The genes are TRBV9 and TRBJ2-7; 8 bases map to TRBD1. Germline V gene lookup returns CDR1 SGDLS and CDR2 YYNGEE. Trimming took 0 bases from V and 1 from J; bases not matched to a gene: 6. The CDR3 runs to 16 residues.

In this sample, this clonotype turned up many times. The chain carries TRBV12-3 or TRBV12-4 and TRBJ1-2; TRBD1 might be the D (6 bases). V gave up 5 bases and J gave up 0 bases, with 10 bases separating them. The CDR3 runs 14 residues. The CDR3 sequence is CASSRPGANYGYTF. Here the CDR3 DNA reads TGTGCCAGCAGTCGCCCAGGGGCTAACTATGGCTACACCTTC.

This clonotype was detected many times. The chain links TRBV5-1 to TRBJ2-2; D remains ambiguous. This CDR3 contains 15 residues. Trimming pared 4 bases from V and 4 bases from J, leaving 14 bases between. The germline V gene has CDR1 SGHRS and CDR2 YFSETQ. CDR3 region: CASSGFKGLTGELFF. The DNA of the CDR3 is TGCGCCAGCAGCGGGTTTAAAGGGCTCACCGGGGAGCTGTTTTTT.

In this sample, this clonotype turned up many times. Here the CDR3 reads CASSQVGTGYNEQFF. The CDR3 bases are TGTGCCAGCAGCCAAGTGGGGACAGGGTACAATGAGCAGTTCTTC. The chain uses TRBV4-2 and TRBJ2-1, with 9 positions matching TRBD1. Losses at the gene ends were 1 base for V and 4 bases for J; bases not matched to a gene: 2. The CDR3 spans 15 residues. The germline CDR1 and CDR2 sequences are LGHNA and YNFKEQ.

This clonotype was picked up many times. The chain joins TRBV29-1 to TRBJ2-5; tentative D call: TRBD2 (6 bases). This CDR3 has 12 residues. The V gene lost 7 bases and the J gene lost 3 bases, with 12 bases spanning the gap. The germline V gene has CDR1 SQVTM and CDR2 ANQGSEA. Written as DNA, the CDR3 is TGCAGCGCCCCGGGACTTGAAGAGACCCAGTACTTC. Translation gives CSAPGLEETQYF.

A word on this clonotype: One base away lies a much larger clone, so this may be a sequencing read error. This chain connects TRBV7-9 to TRBJ2-5, with D perhaps assigned TRBD1 or TRBD2 (5 bases each). Trimming shortened V by 4 bases and J by 5 bases, and 17 bases separated the two germline ends. This CDR3 is built from 15 residues. Germline V gene lookup returns CDR1 SEHNR and CDR2 FQNEAQ (reference sequence). CDR3 bases: TGTGCCAGCAGCTCAGCCGGGGCTAGTACGGAGACCCAGTACTTC. Its translation is CASSSAGASTETQYF.

This clonotype was recorded a few times. The chain has TRBV11-1 and TRBJ1-5; 9 bases agree with TRBD1. Trimming removed 4 bases from V and 1 base from J; junction bases left unmatched: 11. Germline V gene data show CDR1 as SGHAT and CDR2 as FQDESV (reference sequence). The CDR3 runs 18 residues. For the CDR3, the DNA is TGTGCCAGCAGCTCCCCCCGACAGGGGGACCGGAGCAATCAGCCCCAGCATTTT. Amino acid sequence: CASSSPRQGDRSNQPQHF.

The table lists this clonotype with many counts. The chain employs TRBV12-3 or TRBV12-4 and TRBJ1-1; D remains unclear. Deletions cut 3 bases from V and 1 base from J, with 9 bases between. This CDR3 has 14 residues. CDR3 nucleotide sequence: TGTGCCAGCAGTTTCCCGGGAGGGAACACTGAAGCTTTCTTT. Its protein is CASSFPGGNTEAFF.

This clonotype was counted at least ten times. This rearrangement joins TRBV20-1 to TRBJ1-5; D remains ambiguous. Trimming stripped 3 bases from V and 5 bases from J, with 8 bases between. This CDR3 is built from 12 residues. CDR1 and CDR2 from the germline V gene are DFQATT and SNEGSKA (reference sequence). The CDR3 coding sequence is TGCAGTGCTAGCAAGGAGGATCAGCCCCAGCATTTT. This encodes CSASKEDQPQHF.

This clonotype was counted ten times or more. J is TRBJ1-6 and V is TRBV3-1; D is unclear. Looked up from germline, CDR1 is LGHDT and CDR2 is YNNKEL (reference sequence). The CDR3 consists of 15 residues. Trimming took 4 bases from V and 7 from J, leaving 14 bases between them. This chain's CDR3 is CASSPPGPVNSPLHF. As DNA, the CDR3 is TGTGCCAGCAGCCCGCCCGGGCCTGTGAATTCACCCCTCCACTTT.

The table lists this clonotype with a few counts. The chain is built from TRBV19 and TRBJ2-3, with D tentatively TRBD2 (5 bases). Germline V gives CDR1 LNHDA, CDR2 SQIVND (reference sequence). The CDR3 length is 17 residues. Trimming removed 6 bases at V and 2 bases at J, with 21 bases between. The CDR3 loop is CASSQRASWALTDTQYF. The CDR3 coding sequence is TGTGCCAGTAGCCAAAGGGCTAGCTGGGCCCTCACAGATACGCAGTATTTT.

This clonotype was seen a few times. The CDR3 region has the DNA TGCAGTGTTCTCCCTTTAGGCGGGAGCCCATTGGGCGAGCAGTTCTTC. Encoded protein: CSVLPLGGSPLGEQFF. The chain has TRBV20-1 and TRBJ2-1, with 7 nucleotides matching TRBD2. V gave up 7 bases and J gave up 10 bases; unmatched junction bases: 22. Germline V lookup: CDR1 DFQATT, CDR2 SNEGSKA (reference sequence). This CDR3 is 16 amino acids long.

This clonotype was recorded at least ten times. This chain links TRBV12-5 with TRBJ1-6, with TRBD1 identical over 8 bases. There are 15 residues in the CDR3. J lost 8 bases, V lost 7 bases, and 10 bases had no gene match. Germline V gives CDR1 LGHNT, CDR2 FRNRAP. CDR3 residues: CASAQTGTGDSPLHF. The CDR3 bases are TGTGCTAGTGCTCAGACCGGGACAGGCGATTCACCCCTCCACTTT.